The rows below give T cell receptor beta chains drawn from one sample of a study of blood T cell repertoires in COVID-19. Here immunoSEQ multiplex PCR was the method, and the copy in TCRdb shows in-frame clones only, minus some. The sample carries about 230,000 clones, 80% to 90% recorded once. The specimen sequenced was peripheral blood. The source of these receptors is a man between 25 and 39 years old with COVID-19, enrolled during active disease. CDR3s include the opening cysteine and the closing phenylalanine or tryptophan. Fields, in order: clone size, V gene, J gene, D gene, CDR3 DNA, CDR3 protein. A D gene is named only where the DNA matches it firmly. The listing skips clone size in some rows; elsewhere it reads once, few, many or a size class.

.	TRBV4-3	TRBJ1-3	.	TGCGCCAGCAGCCAAGTCGTCGCGGACAGATTCTCTGGAAACACCATATATTTT	CASSQVVADRFSGNTIYF
.	TRBV7-8	TRBJ2-1	TRBD2	TGTGCCAGCAGCTTTATGAGGGAGGGCCGAGGATCCTACAATGAGCAGTTCTTC	CASSFMREGRGSYNEQFF
.	TRBV6-6	TRBJ2-3	.	TGTGCCAGCGGGAGGACAGATACGCAGTATTTT	CASGRTDTQYF
.	TRBV5-6	TRBJ1-6	.	TGTGCCAGCAGCTTGAGGGCAGGGCCCCATAATTCACCCCTCCACTTT	CASSLRAGPHNSPLHF
.	TRBV7-9	TRBJ1-3	.	TGTGCCAGCAGCTTCCAGGGTGCTGGAAACACCATATATTTT	CASSFQGAGNTIYF
.	TRBV11-2	TRBJ2-4	.	TGTGCCAGCAGCTTAGAAAGGGGACTCCCTTCGTGGCACATTCAGTACTTC	CASSLERGLPSWHIQYF
.	TRBV11-3	TRBJ2-1	.	TGTGCCAGCAGCTCGGTTATCAATGAGCAGTTCTTC	CASSSVINEQFF
once	TRBV6-5	TRBJ2-1	.	TGTGCCAGCAGCCGGGCCTACAATGAGCAGTTCTTC	CASSRAYNEQFF
.	TRBV14	TRBJ2-1	TRBD2	TGTGCCAGCAGCCGTGTAGGGACTAGCGGGAGTCCCTACAATGAGCAGTTCTTC	CASSRVGTSGSPYNEQFF
.	TRBV29-1	TRBJ2-2	TRBD1	TGCAGCGTAAAGACAGGGGAGACCGGGGAGCTGTTTTTT	CSVKTGETGELFF
.	TRBV11-2	TRBJ2-1	TRBD1	TGTGCCAGCAGCTCCTACTTCGACAGGGTTCGCTACAATGAGCAGTTCTTC	CASSSYFDRVRYNEQFF
.	TRBV30	TRBJ1-6	.	TGTGCCTGGAGTAGATCGGGTTCACCCCTCCACTTT	CAWSRSGSPLHF
.	TRBV19	TRBJ2-3	TRBD2	TGTGCCAGTAGTTATCAGCGGGGGGGTCGGACAGATACGCAGTATTTT	CASSYQRGGRTDTQYF
once	TRBV18	TRBJ2-5	.	TGTGCCAGCTCACCAACCTTAGGACAGCAAGAGACCCAGTACTTC	CASSPTLGQQETQYF
.	TRBV19	TRBJ1-2	.	TGTGCCACCCTTACGTATGGACAGATGGACTATGGCTACACCTTC	CATLTYGQMDYGYTF
.	TRBV7-2	TRBJ2-1	TRBD2	TGTGCCAGCAGCCCAGTTACTAGCGGGGGGGTTCCTACCTACAATGAGCAGTTCTTC	CASSPVTSGGVPTYNEQFF
.	TRBV19	TRBJ1-5	.	TGTGCCAGTAGTACGCGGTATCAGCCCCAGCATTTT	CASSTRYQPQHF
.	TRBV3-1/TRBV3-2	TRBJ1-4	.	TGTGCCAGCAGCCAAGGAGGAGGGTTTGGAGAAAAACTGTTTTTT	CASSQGGGFGEKLFF
.	TRBV6-6	TRBJ2-2	.	TGTGCCAGCAGGCCCCTGGGAGGCACCGGGGAGCTGTTTTTT	CASRPLGGTGELFF
.	TRBV5-5	TRBJ2-3	.	TGTGCCAGCAGCTTGCCCGGGGGAGATACGCAGTATTTT	CASSLPGGDTQYF
.	TRBV6-5	TRBJ2-3	.	TGTGCCAGCCGGGACATTTTCACAGATACGCAGTATTTT	CASRDIFTDTQYF
few	TRBV9	TRBJ1-1	.	TGTGCCAGCAGCAGGGGTCGTACCAGGGGTAAACACACTGAAGCTTTCTTT	CASSRGRTRGKHTEAFF
.	TRBV30	TRBJ1-3	.	TGTGCCTGGACTCACCCAGGGGCTGCTGGAAACACCATATATTTT	CAWTHPGAAGNTIYF
.	TRBV19	TRBJ2-1	.	TGTGCCAGTAGTATCGGAGGGAGTGGCGATGAGCAGTTCTTC	CASSIGGSGDEQFF
.	TRBV5-1	TRBJ2-1	.	TGCGCCAGCAGCCTAGGCCAGAACGGGGATGAGCAGTTCTTC	CASSLGQNGDEQFF
once	TRBV9	TRBJ1-3	.	TGTGCCAGCAGCGCCCGACAGGTCTCTGGAAACACCATATATTTT	CASSARQVSGNTIYF
.	TRBV10-3	TRBJ2-2	TRBD1	TGTGCCACCTCAGGGGGAGTCAACACCGGGGAGCTGTTTTTT	CATSGGVNTGELFF
.	TRBV7-9	TRBJ1-5	.	TGTGCCAGCAGCTCACAGAACAATCAGCCCCAGCATTTT	CASSSQNNQPQHF
.	TRBV3-1/TRBV3-2	TRBJ1-3	.	TGTGCCAGCAGCCAAGGAGGTTACTCTGGAAACACCATATATTTT	CASSQGGYSGNTIYF
.	TRBV7-3	TRBJ2-1	TRBD2	TGTGCCAGCAGCCGAGGGACTAACCCCCTAAATGAGCAGTTCTTC	CASSRGTNPLNEQFF
.	TRBV7-9	TRBJ2-1	.	TGTGCCAGCAGCGTACGCGGTGACCACAATGAGCAGTTCTTC	CASSVRGDHNEQFF
.	TRBV7-2	TRBJ2-3	.	TGTGCCAGCAGCTTCCCGGGGGTTGGGGATTCAGATACGCAGTATTTT	CASSFPGVGDSDTQYF
.	TRBV28	TRBJ1-5	.	TGTGCCAGCACCCCAGGGCGGAGAGCAAATCAGCCCCAGCATTTT	CASTPGRRANQPQHF
.	TRBV9	TRBJ1-1	TRBD1	TGTGCCAGCAGCGCGGGGACAGCGAACACTGAAGCTTTCTTT	CASSAGTANTEAFF
.	TRBV4-2	TRBJ2-7	.	TGTGCCAGCAGCCAAGCGGCGGGTTACTCCTACGAGCAGTACTTC	CASSQAAGYSYEQYF
few	TRBV28	TRBJ2-7	TRBD2	TGTGCCAGCAGCTCCGGCCTTACGTATAGCGGGAAGTCCTACGAGCAGTACTTC	CASSSGLTYSGKSYEQYF
.	TRBV28	TRBJ2-1	.	TGTGCCAGCAGTTTATTGACTTTCGTGAATGAGCAGTTCTTC	CASSLLTFVNEQFF